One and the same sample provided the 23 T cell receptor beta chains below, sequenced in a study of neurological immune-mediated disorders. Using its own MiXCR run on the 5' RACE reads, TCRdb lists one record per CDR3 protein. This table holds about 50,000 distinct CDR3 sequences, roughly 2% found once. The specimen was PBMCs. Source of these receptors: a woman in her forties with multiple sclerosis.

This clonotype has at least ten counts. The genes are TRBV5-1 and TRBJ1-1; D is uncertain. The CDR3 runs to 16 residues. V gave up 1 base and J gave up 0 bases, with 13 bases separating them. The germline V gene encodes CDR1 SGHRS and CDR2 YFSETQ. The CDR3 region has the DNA TGCGCCAGCAGCTTGTTCCCGATAGCAATGAACACTGAAGCTTTCTTT. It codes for CASSLFPIAMNTEAFF.

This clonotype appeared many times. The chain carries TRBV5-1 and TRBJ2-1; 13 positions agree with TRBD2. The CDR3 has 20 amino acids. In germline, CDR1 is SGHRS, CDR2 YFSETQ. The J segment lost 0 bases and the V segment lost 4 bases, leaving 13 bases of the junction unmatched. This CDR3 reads CASSLPPGLAGYSSYNEQFF. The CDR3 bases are TGCGCCAGCAGCCTCCCCCCGGGACTAGCGGGGTATAGCTCCTACAATGAGCAGTTCTTC. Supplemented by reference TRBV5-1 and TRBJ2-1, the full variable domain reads KAGVTQTPRYLIKTRGQQVTLSCSPISGHRSVSWYQQTPGQGLQFLFEYFSETQRNKGNFPGRFSGRQFSNSRSEMNVSTLELGDSALYLCASSLPPGLAGYSSYNEQFFGPGTRLTVL.

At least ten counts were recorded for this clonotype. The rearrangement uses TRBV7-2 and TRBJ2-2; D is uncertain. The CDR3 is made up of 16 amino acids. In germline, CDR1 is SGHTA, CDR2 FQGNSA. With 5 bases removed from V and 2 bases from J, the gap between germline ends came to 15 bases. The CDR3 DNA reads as TGTGCCAGCAGCCCAGAATTTGGGGTAAACACCGGGGAGCTGTTTTTT. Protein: CASSPEFGVNTGELFF.

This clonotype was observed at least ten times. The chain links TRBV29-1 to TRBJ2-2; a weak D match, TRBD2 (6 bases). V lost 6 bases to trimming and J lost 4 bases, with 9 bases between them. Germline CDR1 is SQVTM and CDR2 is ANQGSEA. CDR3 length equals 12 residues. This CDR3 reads CSVFGGTGELFF. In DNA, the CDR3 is TGCAGCGTGTTCGGGGGCACCGGGGAGCTGTTTTTT.

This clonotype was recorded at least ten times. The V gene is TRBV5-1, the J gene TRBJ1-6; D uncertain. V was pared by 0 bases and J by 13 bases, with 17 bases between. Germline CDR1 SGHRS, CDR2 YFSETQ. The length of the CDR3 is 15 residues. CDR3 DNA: TGCGCCAGCAGCTTGGACACTGCCAGAGCGAAGCCCCTCCACTTT. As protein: CASSLDTARAKPLHF.

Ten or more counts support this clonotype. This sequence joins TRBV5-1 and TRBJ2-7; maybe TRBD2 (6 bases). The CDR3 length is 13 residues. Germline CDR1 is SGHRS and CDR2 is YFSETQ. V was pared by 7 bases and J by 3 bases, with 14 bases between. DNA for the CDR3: TGCGCCAGCGCCCTTATTAGCGGCTACGAGCAGTACTTC. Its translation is CASALISGYEQYF.

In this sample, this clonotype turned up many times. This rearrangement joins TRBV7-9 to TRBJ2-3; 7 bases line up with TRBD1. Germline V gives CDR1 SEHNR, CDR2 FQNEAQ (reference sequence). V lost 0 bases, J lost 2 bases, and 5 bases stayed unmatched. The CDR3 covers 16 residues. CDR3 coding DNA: TGTGCCAGCAGCTTAGCGATAGGGGGCACCACAGATACGCAGTATTTT. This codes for CASSLAIGGTTDTQYF.

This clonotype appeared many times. CDR3 sequence: CASSPRGGTQYF. For the CDR3, the DNA is TGTGCCAGCAGCCCCAGGGGAGGTACGCAGTATTTT. J is TRBJ2-3 and V is TRBV7-2; D is perhaps TRBD1 or TRBD2 (6 bases each). V lost 5 bases and J 8 bases, leaving 11 bases between the germline ends. This CDR3 is 12 amino acids long. Germline V lookup: CDR1 SGHTA, CDR2 FQGNSA.

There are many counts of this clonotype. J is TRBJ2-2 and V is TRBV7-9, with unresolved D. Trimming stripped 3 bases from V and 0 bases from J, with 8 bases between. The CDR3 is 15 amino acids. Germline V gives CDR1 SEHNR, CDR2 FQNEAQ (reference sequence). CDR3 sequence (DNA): TGTGCCAGCAGCTTGTGGCAGTCGAACACCGGGGAGCTGTTTTTT. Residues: CASSLWQSNTGELFF.

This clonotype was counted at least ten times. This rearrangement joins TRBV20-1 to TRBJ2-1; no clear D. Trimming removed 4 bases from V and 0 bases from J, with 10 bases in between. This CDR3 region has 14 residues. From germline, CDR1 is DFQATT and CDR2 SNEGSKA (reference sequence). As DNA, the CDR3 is TGCAGTGCTATCCCGGCAAGCTCCTACAATGAGCAGTTCTTC. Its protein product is CSAIPASSYNEQFF.

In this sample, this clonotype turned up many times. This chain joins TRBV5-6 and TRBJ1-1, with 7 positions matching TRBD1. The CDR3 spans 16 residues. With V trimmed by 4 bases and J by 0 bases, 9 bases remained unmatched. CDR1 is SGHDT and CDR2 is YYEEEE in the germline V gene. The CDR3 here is CASSLDREGVNTEAFF. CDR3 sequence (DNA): TGTGCCAGCAGCCTCGACAGGGAGGGAGTGAACACTGAAGCTTTCTTT. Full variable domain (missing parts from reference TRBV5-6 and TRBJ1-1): DAGVTQSPTHLIKTRGQQVTLRCSPKSGHDTVSWYQQALGQGPQFIFQYYEEEERQRGNFPDRFSGHQFPNYSSELNVNALLLGDSALYLCASSLDREGVNTEAFFGQGTRLTVV.

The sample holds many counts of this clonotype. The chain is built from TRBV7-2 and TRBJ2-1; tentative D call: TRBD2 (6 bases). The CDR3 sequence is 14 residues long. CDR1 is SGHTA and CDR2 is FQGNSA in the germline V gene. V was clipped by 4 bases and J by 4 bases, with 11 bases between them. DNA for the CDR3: TGTGCCAGCAGCTCCCAGGGACTTTACAATGAGCAGTTCTTC. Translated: CASSSQGLYNEQFF. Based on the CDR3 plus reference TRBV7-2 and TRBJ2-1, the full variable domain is GAGVSQSPSNKVTEKGKDVELRCDPISGHTALYWYRQSLGQGLEFLIYFQGNSAPDKSGLPSDRFSAERTGGSVSTLTIQRTQQEDSAVYLCASSSQGLYNEQFFGPGTRLTVL.

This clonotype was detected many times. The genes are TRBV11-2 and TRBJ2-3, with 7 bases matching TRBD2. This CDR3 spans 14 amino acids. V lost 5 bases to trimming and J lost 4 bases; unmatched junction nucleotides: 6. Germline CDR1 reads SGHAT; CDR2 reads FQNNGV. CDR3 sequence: CASSPATSSDTQYF. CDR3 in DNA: TGTGCCAGCAGCCCCGCGACTAGCTCAGATACGCAGTATTTT.

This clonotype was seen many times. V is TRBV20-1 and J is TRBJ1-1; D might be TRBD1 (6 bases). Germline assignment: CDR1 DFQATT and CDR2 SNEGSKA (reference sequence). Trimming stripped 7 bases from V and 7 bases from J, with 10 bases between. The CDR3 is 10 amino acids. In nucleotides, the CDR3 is TGCAGTGTCAGGGGCCGTGAAGCTTTCTTT. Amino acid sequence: CSVRGREAFF.

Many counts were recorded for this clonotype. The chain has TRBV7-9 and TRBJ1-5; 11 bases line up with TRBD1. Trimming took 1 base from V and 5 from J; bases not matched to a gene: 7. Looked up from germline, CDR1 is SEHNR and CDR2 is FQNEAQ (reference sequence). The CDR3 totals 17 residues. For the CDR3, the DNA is TGTGCCAGCAGCTTAGGAGGCGGACAGGGGGCCGATCAGCCCCAGCATTTT. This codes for CASSLGGGQGADQPQHF.

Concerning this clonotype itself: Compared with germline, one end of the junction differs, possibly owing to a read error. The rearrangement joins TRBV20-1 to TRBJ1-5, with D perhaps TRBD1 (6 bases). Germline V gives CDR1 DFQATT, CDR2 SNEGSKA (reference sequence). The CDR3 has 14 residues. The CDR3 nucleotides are TGCAGTGCCCAGCAGGTACGGGACAATCAGCCCCAGAATTTT. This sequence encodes CSAQQVRDNQPQNF.

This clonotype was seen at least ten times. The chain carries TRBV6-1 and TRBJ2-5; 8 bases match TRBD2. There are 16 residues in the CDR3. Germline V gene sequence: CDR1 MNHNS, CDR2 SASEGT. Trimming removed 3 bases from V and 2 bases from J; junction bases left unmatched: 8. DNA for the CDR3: TGTGCCAGCAGTGATATGCGGGGGGCCATTCAAGAGACCCAGTACTTC. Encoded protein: CASSDMRGAIQETQYF.

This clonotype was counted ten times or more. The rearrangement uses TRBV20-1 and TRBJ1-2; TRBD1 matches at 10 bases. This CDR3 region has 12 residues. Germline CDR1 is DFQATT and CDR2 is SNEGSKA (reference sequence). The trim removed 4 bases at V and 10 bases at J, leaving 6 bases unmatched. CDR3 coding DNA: TGCAGTGCTATAGGAGGGACAGGGGCCTACACCTTC. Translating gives CSAIGGTGAYTF.

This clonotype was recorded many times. The DNA for the CDR3 is TGCGCCAGCAGCTTGCTGGGCGCAGATACGCAGTATTTT. Protein sequence: CASSLLGADTQYF. This chain links TRBV5-1 with TRBJ2-3; D not certain. The CDR3 is 13 residues long. Between the trimmed V and J ends, which lost 1 base and 4 bases, there was a span of 7 bases. CDR1 is SGHRS and CDR2 is YFSETQ in the germline V gene.

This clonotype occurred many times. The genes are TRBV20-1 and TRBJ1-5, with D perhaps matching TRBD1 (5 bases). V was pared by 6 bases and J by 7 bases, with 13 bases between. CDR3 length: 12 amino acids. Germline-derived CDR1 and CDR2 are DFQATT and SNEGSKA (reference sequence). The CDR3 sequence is CSAQRGDQPQHF. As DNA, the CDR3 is TGCAGTGCCCAGAGAGGGGACCAGCCCCAGCATTTT.

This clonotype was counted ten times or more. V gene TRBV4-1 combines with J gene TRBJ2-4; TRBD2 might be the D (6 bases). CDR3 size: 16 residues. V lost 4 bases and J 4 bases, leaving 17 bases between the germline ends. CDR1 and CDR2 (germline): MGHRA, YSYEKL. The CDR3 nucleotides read TGCGCCAGCAGCCCCATGGGGGGTTCGGCGAAAAACATTCAGTACTTC. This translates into CASSPMGGSAKNIQYF.

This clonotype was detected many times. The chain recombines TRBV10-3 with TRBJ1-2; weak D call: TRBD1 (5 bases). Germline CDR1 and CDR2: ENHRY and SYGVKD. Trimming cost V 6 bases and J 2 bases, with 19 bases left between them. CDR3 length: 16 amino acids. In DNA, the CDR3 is TGTGCCATCAGCCGAACGCCTGACAAGGGGAACTATGGCTACACCTTC. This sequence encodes CAISRTPDKGNYGYTF.

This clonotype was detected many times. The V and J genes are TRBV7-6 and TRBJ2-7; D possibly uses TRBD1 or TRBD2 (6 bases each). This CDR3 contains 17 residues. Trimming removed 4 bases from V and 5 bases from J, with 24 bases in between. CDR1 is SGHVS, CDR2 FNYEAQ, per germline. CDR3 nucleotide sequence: TGTGCCAGCAGCTCCCCACAGGGAGGTGTTGGGACCAACGAGCAGTACTTC. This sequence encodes CASSSPQGGVGTNEQYF.